Detailed here is one T cell receptor (beta chain). Its specificity is unknown. This record belongs to a study of OX40 agonist ivuxolimab in advanced cancers. As for the study in general: Across the patients, intravenous ivuxolimab was delivered every 2 weeks at 0.01 to 10 mg/kg. Three dose-escalation patients had partial responses: one with hepatocellular carcinoma and two with cutaneous melanoma. Study-wide results and caveats: CD8+ T cells showed, on average, more clonal expansion than CD4+ cells.

The protocol was immunoSEQ multiplex PCR, while the TCRdb copy is restricted to in-frame clones and leaves out a portion. The sample has some 62,000 clones; roughly 90% are singletons. The V gene end was trimmed by 7 bases and the J gene end by 4 bases; junction bases not matched to a gene: 9. Germline V gene lookup returns CDR1 MDHEN and CDR2 SYDVKM. The CDR3 totals 14 residues. This specimen was CD4+ or CD8+ T cells sorted from blood, taken in a trial of the OX40 agonist ivuxolimab. The TCR comes from an adult with an advanced solid tumor such as melanoma, head and neck, liver or kidney cancer. The rearrangement uses TRBV28 and TRBJ2-5, with 7 bases matching TRBD1. CDR3 sequence: CASTMLRGPETQYF. As DNA, the CDR3 is TGTGCCAGCACCATGTTGAGGGGGCCAGAGACCCAGTACTTC.